The rows below give T cell receptor beta chains drawn from one sample of a study of human T cells and chemical hapten exposure. TCRdb processed the 5' RACE reads anew with MiXCR; each CDR3 protein has one entry. Of about 81,000 distinct CDR3 sequences in the sample, more than 7.5% were seen once. These receptors were taken from a male donor in good health. The CDR3 runs from the conserved cysteine through the conserved F or W. Fields, in order: V gene, J gene, CDR3 protein.

V gene: TRBV4-3; J gene: TRBJ2-1; CDR3 protein: CASSQDLEGATYNEQFF
V gene: TRBV29-1; J gene: TRBJ2-3; CDR3 protein: CSETTSGNTDTQYF
V gene: TRBV18; J gene: TRBJ1-2; CDR3 protein: CASSPGIWNGYTF
V gene: TRBV18; J gene: TRBJ2-2; CDR3 protein: CASSPPATGELFF
V gene: TRBV7-2; J gene: TRBJ2-1; CDR3 protein: CASSPGLAGVPGEQFF
V gene: TRBV5-8; J gene: TRBJ2-7; CDR3 protein: CASSPERAVYEQYF
V gene: TRBV12-3/TRBV12-4; J gene: TRBJ1-5; CDR3 protein: CASSLAGGGTAQPQHF
V gene: TRBV25-1; J gene: TRBJ2-3; CDR3 protein: CAMGQTDTQYF
V gene: TRBV6-2/TRBV6-3; J gene: TRBJ1-1; CDR3 protein: CASMDGNTEAFF
V gene: TRBV20-1; J gene: TRBJ2-1; CDR3 protein: CSARGWGAAGSGAKYNEQFF
V gene: TRBV27; J gene: TRBJ1-1; CDR3 protein: CASSLDRGVAEAFF
V gene: TRBV18; J gene: TRBJ2-2; CDR3 protein: CASSPRRTPRNTGELFF
V gene: TRBV11-1; J gene: TRBJ2-5; CDR3 protein: CASSFPSQRRQDQETQYF
V gene: TRBV6-1; J gene: TRBJ2-7; CDR3 protein: CASSFTSGRPEQYF
V gene: TRBV29-1; J gene: TRBJ1-2; CDR3 protein: CSVDRQGAGGYGYTF
V gene: TRBV3-1; J gene: TRBJ1-4; CDR3 protein: CASSRALTGGESEKLFF
V gene: TRBV20-1; J gene: TRBJ1-4; CDR3 protein: CSATGTFEKLFF
V gene: TRBV29-1; J gene: TRBJ2-6; CDR3 protein: CSFLGKAGANVLTF
V gene: TRBV11-2; J gene: TRBJ2-6; CDR3 protein: CASSLVARSGANVLTF
V gene: TRBV29-1; J gene: TRBJ2-7; CDR3 protein: CSVAGQGVDEQYF
V gene: TRBV20-1; J gene: TRBJ2-7; CDR3 protein: CSALSGSTYEQYF
V gene: TRBV25-1; J gene: TRBJ1-5; CDR3 protein: CASSSEGGNQPQHF
V gene: TRBV5-1; J gene: TRBJ2-3; CDR3 protein: CASTSAGKKDTQYF
V gene: TRBV6-6; J gene: TRBJ2-3; CDR3 protein: CASSLSGTGGDTQYF
V gene: TRBV7-3; J gene: TRBJ1-1; CDR3 protein: CASSTSQGAEAFF
V gene: TRBV6-2/TRBV6-3; J gene: TRBJ2-3; CDR3 protein: CASRRPPTDTQYF
V gene: TRBV21-1; J gene: TRBJ2-3; CDR3 protein: CASSPPSRDRGGTDTQYF